This paragraph reports one TCR beta chain. Antigen unknown. This entry is derived from a study of T cell repertoires in cytomegalovirus infection. Germline values: CDR1 SEHNR, CDR2 FQNEAQ (reference sequence). CDR3 length: 15 residues. Trimming shortened V by 3 bases and J by 5 bases, and 14 bases separated the two germline ends. TCRdb redid the calling of the reads with MiXCR, one entry per CDR3 protein. The sample lists about 180,000 distinct CDR3 sequences, 14% occurring once. Study outcomes and limitations: The cumulative frequency of public TCR beta families distinguished individuals who carried CMV together with the relevant HLA.

The TCR was taken from a human donor in good health (CMV status not recorded). Some clones in this sample may be carry-over from other donors' samples. The J gene is TRBJ2-1, the V gene TRBV7-9, with D possibly being TRBD2 (6 bases). Sequencing was performed on PBMCs. The CDR3, as DNA: TGTGCCAGCAGCTTGACTAGACTGGGCCACAATGAGCAGTTCTTC. Encoded protein: CASSLTRLGHNEQFF.